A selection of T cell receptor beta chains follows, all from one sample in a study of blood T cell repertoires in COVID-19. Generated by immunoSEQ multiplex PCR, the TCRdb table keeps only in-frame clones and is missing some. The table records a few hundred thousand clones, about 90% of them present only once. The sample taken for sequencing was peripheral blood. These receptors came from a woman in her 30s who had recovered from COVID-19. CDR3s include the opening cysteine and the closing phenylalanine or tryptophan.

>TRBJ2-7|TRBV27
CASSSTTGQNEQYF
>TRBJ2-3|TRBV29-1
CSAETALSTDTQYF
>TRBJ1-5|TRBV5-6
CASSLWGDNQPQHF
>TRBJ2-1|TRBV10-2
CASSESSPSGRMFF
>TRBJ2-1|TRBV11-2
CASSVGASNEQFF
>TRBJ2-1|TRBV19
CASSLGLAYNEQFF
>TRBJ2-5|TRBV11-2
CASSLLPLPKETQYF
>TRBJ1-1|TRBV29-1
CSVGWANTEAFF
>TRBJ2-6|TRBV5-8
CASRQVRGANVLTF
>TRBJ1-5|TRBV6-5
CASSYSYSGGQHF